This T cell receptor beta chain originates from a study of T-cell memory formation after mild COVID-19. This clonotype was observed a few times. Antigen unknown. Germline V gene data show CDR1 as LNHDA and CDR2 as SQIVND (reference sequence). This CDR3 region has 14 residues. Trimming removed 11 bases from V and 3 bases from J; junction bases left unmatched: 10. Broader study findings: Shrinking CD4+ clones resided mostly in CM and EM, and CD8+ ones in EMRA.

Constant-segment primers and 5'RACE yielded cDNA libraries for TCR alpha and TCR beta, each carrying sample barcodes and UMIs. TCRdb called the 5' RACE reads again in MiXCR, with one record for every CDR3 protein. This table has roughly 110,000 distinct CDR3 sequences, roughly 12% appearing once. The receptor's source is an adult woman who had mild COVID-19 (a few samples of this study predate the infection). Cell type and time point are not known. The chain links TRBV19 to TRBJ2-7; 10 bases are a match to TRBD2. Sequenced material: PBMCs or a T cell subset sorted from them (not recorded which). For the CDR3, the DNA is TGTGCCGGGAAGCGGGGGGGAAAGAACTACGAGCAGTACTTC. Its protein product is CAGKRGGKNYEQYF.